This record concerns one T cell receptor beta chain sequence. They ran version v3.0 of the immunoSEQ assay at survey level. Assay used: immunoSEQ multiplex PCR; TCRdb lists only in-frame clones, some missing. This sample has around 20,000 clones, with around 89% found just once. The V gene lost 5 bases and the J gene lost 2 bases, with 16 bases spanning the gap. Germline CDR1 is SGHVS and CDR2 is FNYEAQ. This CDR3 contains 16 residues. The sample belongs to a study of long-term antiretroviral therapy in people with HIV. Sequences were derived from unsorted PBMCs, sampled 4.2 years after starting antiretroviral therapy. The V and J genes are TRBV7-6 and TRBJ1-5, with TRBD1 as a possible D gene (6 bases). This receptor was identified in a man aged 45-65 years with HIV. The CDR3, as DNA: TGTGCCAGCAGCCCCTTACAGGGAGGTGGCAATCAGCCCCAGCATTTT. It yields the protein CASSPLQGGGNQPQHF.